Listed below are T cell receptor beta chains from one sample, sequenced in a study of blood T cell repertoires in COVID-19. The assay was immunoSEQ multiplex PCR, and TCRdb's table has in-frame clones only and misses some. The table records about 160,000 clones, about 85% of them present only once. The sequenced material came from peripheral blood. All receptors come from a woman in her sixties with COVID-19, enrolled during active disease. The CDR3 runs from the conserved cysteine through the conserved F or W. Each record gives: clone size, V gene, D gene, J gene, CDR3 DNA, CDR3 protein. A D gene is named only where the DNA matches it firmly. Some rows have no size entry. The others give once, few or many, or a class for an expanded clone.

>once|TRBV14|.|TRBJ1-3
TGTGCCAGCAGCCAATTGAAGGCGGAAAACACCATATATTTT
CASSQLKAENTIYF
>.|TRBV6-6|.|TRBJ2-1
TGTGCCAGCAGTATCCGCGGCGTGCGAGCCGAGCAGTTCTTC
CASSIRGVRAEQFF
>once|TRBV9|.|TRBJ2-2
TGTGCCAGCAGCGCTGCTAGCACCGGGGAGCTGTTTTTT
CASSAASTGELFF
>.|TRBV5-1|.|TRBJ1-2
TGCGCCAGCAGGGACACCGGTGGCGCTATGGGCTACACCTTC
CASRDTGGAMGYTF
>.|TRBV15|.|TRBJ2-3
TGTGCCACCAGCAGTTACAGGGAGTGGGGCACAGATACGCAGTATTTT
CATSSYREWGTDTQYF
>.|TRBV7-3|TRBD2|TRBJ2-3
TGTGCCAGCAGCAGACAAGCGGGGGGGAAGACAGATACGCAGTATTTT
CASSRQAGGKTDTQYF
>.|TRBV6-5|.|TRBJ1-5
TGTGCCTCATCGACACGAAATCAGCCCCAGCATTTT
CASSTRNQPQHF
>few|TRBV5-5|TRBD1|TRBJ1-6
TGTGCCAGCAGCACATGGACAGGGGGCTCCTATAATTCACCCCTCCACTTT
CASSTWTGGSYNSPLHF
>.|TRBV7-9|TRBD2|TRBJ2-1
TGTGCCAGCAGCGGAAAACTTAGCGGGAGGGCCCTATACAATGAGCAGTTCTTC
CASSGKLSGRALYNEQFF
>.|TRBV29-1|TRBD1|TRBJ1-2
TGCAGCACAGTTCGGGGACAGGGCTCTGATGGCTACACCTTC
CSTVRGQGSDGYTF
>.|TRBV25-1|.|TRBJ2-7
TGTGCCAGCAGTGAGGGCATACAACAACGGGAGCAGTACTTC
CASSEGIQQREQYF
>.|TRBV9|.|TRBJ1-5
TGTGCCAGCAGCGTAGGAGCGGGTAGGCCCCAGCATTTT
CASSVGAGRPQHF
>.|TRBV6-1|.|TRBJ1-1
TGTGCCAGCAGTGAATTTGGGGGCGTCACTGAAGCTTTCTTT
CASSEFGGVTEAFF